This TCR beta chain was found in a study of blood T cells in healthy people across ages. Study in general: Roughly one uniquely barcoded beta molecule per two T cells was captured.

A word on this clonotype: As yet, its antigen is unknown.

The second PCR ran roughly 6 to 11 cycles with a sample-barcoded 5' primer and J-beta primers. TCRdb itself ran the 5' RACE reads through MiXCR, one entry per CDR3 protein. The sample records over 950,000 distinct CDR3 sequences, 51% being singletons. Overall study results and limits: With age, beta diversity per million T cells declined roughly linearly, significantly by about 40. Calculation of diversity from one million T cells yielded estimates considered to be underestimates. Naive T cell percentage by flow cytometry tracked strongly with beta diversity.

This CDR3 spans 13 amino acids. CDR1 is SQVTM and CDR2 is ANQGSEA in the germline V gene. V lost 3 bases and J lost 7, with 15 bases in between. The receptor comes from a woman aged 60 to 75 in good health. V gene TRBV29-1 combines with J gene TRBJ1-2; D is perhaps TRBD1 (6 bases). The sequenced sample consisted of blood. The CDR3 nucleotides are TGCAGCGTTGAGGTCGGGGGGCGACTTGGCTACACCTTC. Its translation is CSVEVGGRLGYTF.